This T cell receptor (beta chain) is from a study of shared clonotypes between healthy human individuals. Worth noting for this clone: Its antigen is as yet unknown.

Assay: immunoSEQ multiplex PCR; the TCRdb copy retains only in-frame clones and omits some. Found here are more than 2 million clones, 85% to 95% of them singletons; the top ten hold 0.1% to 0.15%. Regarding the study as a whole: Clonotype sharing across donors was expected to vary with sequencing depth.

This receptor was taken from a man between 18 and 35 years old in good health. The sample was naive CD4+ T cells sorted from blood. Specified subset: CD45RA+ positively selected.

The CDR3 protein is CASSLDPGIGTQETQYF. The DNA of the CDR3 is TGCGCCAGCAGCCTGGATCCCGGGATAGGAACCCAAGAGACCCAGTACTTC. V and J are TRBV5-1 and TRBJ2-5, with D possibly matching TRBD2 (5 bases). The CDR3 extends over 17 amino acids. Trimming shortened V by 4 bases and J by 1 base, and 20 bases separated the two germline ends. Looked up from germline, CDR1 is SGHRS and CDR2 is YFSETQ.